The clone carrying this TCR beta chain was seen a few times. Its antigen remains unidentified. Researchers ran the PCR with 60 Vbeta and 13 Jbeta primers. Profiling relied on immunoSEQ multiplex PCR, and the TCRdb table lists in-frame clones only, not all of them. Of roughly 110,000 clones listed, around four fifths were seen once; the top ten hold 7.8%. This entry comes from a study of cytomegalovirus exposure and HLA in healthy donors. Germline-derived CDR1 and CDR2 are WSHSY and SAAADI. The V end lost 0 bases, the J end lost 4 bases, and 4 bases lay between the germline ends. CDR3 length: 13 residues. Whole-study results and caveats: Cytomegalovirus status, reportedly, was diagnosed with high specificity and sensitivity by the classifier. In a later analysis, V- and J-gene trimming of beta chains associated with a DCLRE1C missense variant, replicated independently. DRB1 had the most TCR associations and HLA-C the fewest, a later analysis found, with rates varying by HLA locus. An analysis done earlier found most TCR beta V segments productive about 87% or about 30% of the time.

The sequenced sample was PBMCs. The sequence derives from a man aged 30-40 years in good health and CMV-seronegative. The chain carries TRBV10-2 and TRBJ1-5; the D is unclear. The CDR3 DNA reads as TGCGCCAGCAGTGAGTCAACTAATCAGCCCCAGCATTTT. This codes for CASSESTNQPQHF.